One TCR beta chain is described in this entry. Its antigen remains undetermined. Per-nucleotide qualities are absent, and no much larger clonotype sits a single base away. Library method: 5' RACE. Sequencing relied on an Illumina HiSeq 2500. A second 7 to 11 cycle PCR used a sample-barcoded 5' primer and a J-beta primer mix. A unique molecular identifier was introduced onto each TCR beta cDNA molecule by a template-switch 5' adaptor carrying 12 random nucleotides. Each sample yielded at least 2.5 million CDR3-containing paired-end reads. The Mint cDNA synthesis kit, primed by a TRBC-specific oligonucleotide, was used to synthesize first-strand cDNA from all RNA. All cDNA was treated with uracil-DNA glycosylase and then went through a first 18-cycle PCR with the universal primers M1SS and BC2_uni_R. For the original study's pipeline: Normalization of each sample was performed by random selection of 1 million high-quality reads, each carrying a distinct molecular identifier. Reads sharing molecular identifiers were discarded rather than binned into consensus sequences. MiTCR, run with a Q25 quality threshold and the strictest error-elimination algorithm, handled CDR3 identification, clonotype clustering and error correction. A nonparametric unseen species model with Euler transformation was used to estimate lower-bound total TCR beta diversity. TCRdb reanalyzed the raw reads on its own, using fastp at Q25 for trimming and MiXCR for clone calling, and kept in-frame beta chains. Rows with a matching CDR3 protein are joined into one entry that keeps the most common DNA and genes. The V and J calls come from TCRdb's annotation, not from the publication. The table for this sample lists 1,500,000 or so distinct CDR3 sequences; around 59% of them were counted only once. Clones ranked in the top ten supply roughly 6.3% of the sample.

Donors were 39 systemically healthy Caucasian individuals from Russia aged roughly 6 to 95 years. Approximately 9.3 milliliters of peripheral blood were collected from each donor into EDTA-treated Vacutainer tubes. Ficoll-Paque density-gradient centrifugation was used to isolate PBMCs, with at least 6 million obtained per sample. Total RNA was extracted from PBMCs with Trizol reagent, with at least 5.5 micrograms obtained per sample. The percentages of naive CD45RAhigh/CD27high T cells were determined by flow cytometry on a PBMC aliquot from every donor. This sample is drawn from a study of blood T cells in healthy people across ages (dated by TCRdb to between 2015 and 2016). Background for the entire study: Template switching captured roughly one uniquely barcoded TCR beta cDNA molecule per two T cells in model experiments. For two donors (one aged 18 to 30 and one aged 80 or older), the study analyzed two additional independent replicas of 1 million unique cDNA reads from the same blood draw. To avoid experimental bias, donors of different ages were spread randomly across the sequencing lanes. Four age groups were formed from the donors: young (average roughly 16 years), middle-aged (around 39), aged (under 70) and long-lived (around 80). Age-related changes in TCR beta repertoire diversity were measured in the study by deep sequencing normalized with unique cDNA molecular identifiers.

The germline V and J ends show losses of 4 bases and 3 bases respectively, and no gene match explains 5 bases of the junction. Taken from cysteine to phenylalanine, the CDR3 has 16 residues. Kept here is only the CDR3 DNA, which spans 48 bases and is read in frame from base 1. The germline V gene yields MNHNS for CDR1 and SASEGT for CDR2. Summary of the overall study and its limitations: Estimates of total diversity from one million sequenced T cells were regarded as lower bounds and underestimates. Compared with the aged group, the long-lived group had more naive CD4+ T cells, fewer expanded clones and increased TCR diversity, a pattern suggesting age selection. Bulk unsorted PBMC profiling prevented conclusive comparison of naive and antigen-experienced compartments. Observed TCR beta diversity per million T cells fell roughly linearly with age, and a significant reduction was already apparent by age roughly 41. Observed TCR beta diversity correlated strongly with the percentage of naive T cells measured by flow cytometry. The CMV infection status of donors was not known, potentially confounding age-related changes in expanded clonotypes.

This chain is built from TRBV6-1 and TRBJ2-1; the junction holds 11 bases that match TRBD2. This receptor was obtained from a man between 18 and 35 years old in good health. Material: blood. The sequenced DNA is TGTGCCAGCAGTGCCGGGACTAGCGGACTCTACAATGAGCAGTTCTTC. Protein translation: CASSAGTSGLYNEQFF.